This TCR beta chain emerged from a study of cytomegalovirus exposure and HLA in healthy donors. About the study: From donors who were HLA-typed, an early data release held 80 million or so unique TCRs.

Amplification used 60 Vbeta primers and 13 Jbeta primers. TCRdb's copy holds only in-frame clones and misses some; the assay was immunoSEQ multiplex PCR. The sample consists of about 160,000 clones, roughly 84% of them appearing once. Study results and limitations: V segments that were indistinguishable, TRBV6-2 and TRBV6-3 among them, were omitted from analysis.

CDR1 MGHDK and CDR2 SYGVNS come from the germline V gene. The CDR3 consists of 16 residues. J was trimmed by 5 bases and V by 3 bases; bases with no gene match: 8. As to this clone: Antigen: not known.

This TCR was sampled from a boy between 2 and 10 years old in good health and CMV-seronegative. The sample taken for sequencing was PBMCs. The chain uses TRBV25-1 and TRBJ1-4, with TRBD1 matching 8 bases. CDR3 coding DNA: TGTGCCAGCAGTGAGCACCGACAGGGGAGGAATGAAAAACTGTTTTTT. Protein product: CASSEHRQGRNEKLFF.